Below are 9 T cell receptor beta chains sequenced from a single sample in a study of shared clonotypes between healthy human individuals. Sequencing was performed with immunoSEQ multiplex PCR; in TCRdb, only in-frame clones are kept and a portion is missing. The sample holds over a million clones; 95% to 99% are singletons and the top ten take approximately 0.44%. The material sequenced was naive CD4+ T cells sorted from blood. Subset noted: CD45RA+ positively selected. The receptors come from a man aged 25-45 years in good health.

In the case of this clone: The sample has other DNA sequences that encode this CDR3 too. The genes are TRBV29-1 and TRBJ2-7; D gene unclear. Germline loops: CDR1 SQVTM, CDR2 ANQGSEA. V gave up 6 bases and J gave up 4 bases, with 10 bases separating them. The CDR3 covers 11 residues. The CDR3 protein is CSVRAGYEQYF. The CDR3 coding sequence is TGCAGCGTCAGAGCTGGGTACGAGCAGTACTTC.

The CDR3 region is CASSPPGTSGYEQYF. The CDR3 region has the DNA TGTGCCAGCAGCCCCCCCGGGACTAGCGGATACGAGCAGTACTTC. The V call is TRBV5-8, the J call TRBJ2-7; TRBD2 matches at 11 bases. The germline V gene has CDR1 SGHTS and CDR2 YDEGEE. This CDR3 region has 15 residues. V gave up 4 bases and J gave up 4 bases; unmatched junction bases: 7.

The genes are TRBV5-4 and TRBJ2-3; maybe TRBD2 (5 bases). The CDR3 consists of 17 residues. V was shortened by 0 bases and J by 0 bases, with 14 bases between the two germline ends. Germline values: CDR1 SGHNT, CDR2 YYREEE (reference sequence). CDR3 bases: TGTGCCAGCAGCTTGGCGGCGGGTAGAGCTAGCACAGATACGCAGTATTTT. Protein sequence: CASSLAAGRASTDTQYF.

This chain uses TRBV14 with TRBJ2-3; 7 bases map to TRBD2. The junction had 12 bases not matched to a gene; V was cut back by 1 base and J by 8 bases. Looked up from germline, CDR1 is SGHDN and CDR2 is FVKESK. CDR3 length: 16 amino acids. The CDR3 here is CASSQGAGLLKGTQYF. The CDR3, as DNA: TGTGCCAGCAGCCAAGGGGCGGGACTACTTAAGGGTACGCAGTATTTT.

Points on this clone: A far bigger clonotype differs at one base, so this is likely a read error. V usage is TRBV4-3 and J usage is TRBJ1-1, with D unclear. The CDR3 is made up of 13 amino acids. Germline CDR1 is LGHNA and CDR2 is YSLEER. The CDR3: CAGSPQRNTEAFF. CDR3 in DNA: TGCGCCGGCAGCCCCCAACGGAACACTGAAGCTTTCTTT.

The CDR3 sequence: CASTLGANQPQHF. The CDR3 DNA sequence: TGTGCCAGCACCCTGGGGGCGAATCAGCCCCAGCATTTT. The chain links TRBV28 to TRBJ1-5, with D perhaps TRBD1 (6 bases). CDR3 length: 13 residues. The ends were cut back, 7 bases at V and 4 bases at J, with 11 bases in the middle. CDR1 is MDHEN and CDR2 is SYDVKM in the germline V gene.

The chain has TRBV29-1 and TRBJ2-1; a possible D gene is TRBD1 (5 bases). The CDR3 runs to 15 residues. Per germline, CDR1 SQVTM and CDR2 ANQGSEA. V dropped 4 bases and J dropped 0 bases, with 13 bases sitting between them. This CDR3 reads CSVVGTGNSYNEQFF. The CDR3 nucleotides read TGCAGCGTTGTCGGAACAGGTAACTCCTACAATGAGCAGTTCTTC.

The chain links TRBV5-5 to TRBJ2-1; D unresolved. The germline V and J ends were trimmed by 0 bases and 0 bases, with 13 bases remaining between them. This CDR3 is built from 17 residues. Germline V gene sequence: CDR1 SGHKS, CDR2 YYEKEE (reference sequence). CDR3 in DNA: TGTGCCAGCAGCTTGGAGGGTACAAGGAGCTCCTACAATGAGCAGTTCTTC. This codes for CASSLEGTRSSYNEQFF. Filled out from reference TRBV5-5 and TRBJ2-1, the complete variable domain reads DAGVTQSPTHLIKTRGQQVTLRCSPISGHKSVSWYQQVLGQGPQFIFQYYEKEERGRGNFPDRFSARQFPNYSSELNVNALLLGDSALYLCASSLEGTRSSYNEQFFGPGTRLTVL.

V usage is TRBV15 and J usage is TRBJ2-3; 9 bases are shared with TRBD2. Germline trimming cut 8 bases from V and 1 base from J; bases unmatched to any gene: 10. This CDR3 region has 16 residues. Germline loops: CDR1 LNHNV, CDR2 YYDKDF (reference sequence). The CDR3 loop is CATSRRIAGGTDTQYF. In nucleotides, the CDR3 is TGTGCCACCTCTCGTCGGATAGCGGGAGGCACAGATACGCAGTATTTT.